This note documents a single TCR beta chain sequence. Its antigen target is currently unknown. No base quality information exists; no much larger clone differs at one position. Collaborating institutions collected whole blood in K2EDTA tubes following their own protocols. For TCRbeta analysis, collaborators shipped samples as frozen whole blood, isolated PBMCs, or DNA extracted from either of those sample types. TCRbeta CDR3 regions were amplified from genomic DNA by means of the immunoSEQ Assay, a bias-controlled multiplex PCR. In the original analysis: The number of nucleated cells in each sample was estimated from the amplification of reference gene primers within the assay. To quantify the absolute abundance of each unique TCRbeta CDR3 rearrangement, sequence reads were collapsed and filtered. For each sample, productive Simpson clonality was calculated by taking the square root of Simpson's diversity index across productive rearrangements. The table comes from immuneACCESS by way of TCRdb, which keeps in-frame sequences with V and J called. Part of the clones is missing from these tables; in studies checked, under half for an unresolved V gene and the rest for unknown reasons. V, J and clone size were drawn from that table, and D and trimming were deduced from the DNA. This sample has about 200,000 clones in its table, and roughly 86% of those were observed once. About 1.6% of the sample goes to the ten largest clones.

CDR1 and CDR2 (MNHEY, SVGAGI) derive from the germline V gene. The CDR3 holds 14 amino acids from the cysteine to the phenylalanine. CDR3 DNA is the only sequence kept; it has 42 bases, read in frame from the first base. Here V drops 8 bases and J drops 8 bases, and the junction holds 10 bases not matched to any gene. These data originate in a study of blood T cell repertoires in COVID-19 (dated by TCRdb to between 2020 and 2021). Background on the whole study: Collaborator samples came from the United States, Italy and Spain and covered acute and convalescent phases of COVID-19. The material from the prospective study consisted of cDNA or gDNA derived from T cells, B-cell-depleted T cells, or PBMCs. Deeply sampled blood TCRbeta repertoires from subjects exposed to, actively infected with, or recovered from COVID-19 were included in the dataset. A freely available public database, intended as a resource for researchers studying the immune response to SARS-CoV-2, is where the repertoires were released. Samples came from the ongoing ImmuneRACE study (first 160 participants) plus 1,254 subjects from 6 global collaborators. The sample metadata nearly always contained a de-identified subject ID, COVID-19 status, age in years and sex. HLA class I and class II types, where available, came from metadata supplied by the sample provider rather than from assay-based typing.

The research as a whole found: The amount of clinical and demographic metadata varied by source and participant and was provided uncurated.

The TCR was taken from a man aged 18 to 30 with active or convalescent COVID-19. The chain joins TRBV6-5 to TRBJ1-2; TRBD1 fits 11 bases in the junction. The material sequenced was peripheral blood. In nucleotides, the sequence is TGTGCCAGCCTTATGGACAGGGGGCGTGGAGGCTACACCTTC. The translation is CASLMDRGRGGYTF.